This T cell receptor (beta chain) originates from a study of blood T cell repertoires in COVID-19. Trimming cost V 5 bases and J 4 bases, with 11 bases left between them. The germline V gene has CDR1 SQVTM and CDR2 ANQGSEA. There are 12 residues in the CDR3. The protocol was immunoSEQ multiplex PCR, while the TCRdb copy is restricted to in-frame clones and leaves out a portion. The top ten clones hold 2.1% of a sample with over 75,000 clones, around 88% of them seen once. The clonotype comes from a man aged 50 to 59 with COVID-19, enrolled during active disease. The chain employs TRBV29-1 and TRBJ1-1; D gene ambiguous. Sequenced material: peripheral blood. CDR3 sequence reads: CSVSGLGTEAFF. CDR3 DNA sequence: TGCAGCGTTTCGGGGTTGGGCACTGAAGCTTTCTTT.